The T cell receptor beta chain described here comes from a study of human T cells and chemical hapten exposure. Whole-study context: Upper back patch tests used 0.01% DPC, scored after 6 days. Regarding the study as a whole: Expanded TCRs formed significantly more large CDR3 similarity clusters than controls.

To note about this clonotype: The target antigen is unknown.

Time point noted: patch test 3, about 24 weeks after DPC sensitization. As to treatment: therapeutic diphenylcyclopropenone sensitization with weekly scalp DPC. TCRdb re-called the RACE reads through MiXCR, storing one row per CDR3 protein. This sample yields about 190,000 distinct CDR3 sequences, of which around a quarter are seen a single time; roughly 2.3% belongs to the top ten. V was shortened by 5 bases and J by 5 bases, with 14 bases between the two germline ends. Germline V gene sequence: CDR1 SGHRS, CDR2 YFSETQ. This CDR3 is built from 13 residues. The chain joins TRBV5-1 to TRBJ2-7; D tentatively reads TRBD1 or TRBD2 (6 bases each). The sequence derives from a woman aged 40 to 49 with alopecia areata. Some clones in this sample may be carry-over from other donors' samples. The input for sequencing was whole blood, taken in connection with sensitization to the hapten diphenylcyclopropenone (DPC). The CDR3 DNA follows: TGCGCCAGCAGAGACCCCGGGGGCCACGAGCAGTACTTC. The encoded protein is CASRDPGGHEQYF.